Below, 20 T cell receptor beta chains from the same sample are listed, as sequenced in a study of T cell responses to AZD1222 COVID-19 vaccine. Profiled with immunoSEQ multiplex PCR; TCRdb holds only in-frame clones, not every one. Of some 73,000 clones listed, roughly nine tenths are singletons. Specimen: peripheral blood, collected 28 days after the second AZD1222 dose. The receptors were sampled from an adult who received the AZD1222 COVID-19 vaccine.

The CDR3 sequence: CASSQGGNSFEAFF. The CDR3 bases are TGTGCCAGTAGTCAAGGTGGAAACAGCTTTGAAGCTTTCTTT. The genes are TRBV19 and TRBJ1-1; D gene unclear. The CDR3 has 14 residues. The ends were cut back, 5 bases at V and 7 bases at J, with 17 bases in the middle. Germline V lookup: CDR1 LNHDA, CDR2 SQIVND (reference sequence).

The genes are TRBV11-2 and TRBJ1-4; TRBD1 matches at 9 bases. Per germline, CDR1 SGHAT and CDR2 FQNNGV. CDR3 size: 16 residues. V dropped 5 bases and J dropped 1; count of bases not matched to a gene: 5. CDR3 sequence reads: CASSLGQGLTNEKLFF. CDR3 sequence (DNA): TGTGCCAGCAGCCTCGGACAGGGGTTAACTAATGAAAAACTGTTTTTT.

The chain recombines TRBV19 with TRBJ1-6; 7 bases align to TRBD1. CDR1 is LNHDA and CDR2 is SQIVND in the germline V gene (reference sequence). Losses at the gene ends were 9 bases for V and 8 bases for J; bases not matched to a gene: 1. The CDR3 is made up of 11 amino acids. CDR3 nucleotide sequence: TGTGCCAGCCAGGGGGATTCACCCCTCCACTTT. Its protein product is CASQGDSPLHF.

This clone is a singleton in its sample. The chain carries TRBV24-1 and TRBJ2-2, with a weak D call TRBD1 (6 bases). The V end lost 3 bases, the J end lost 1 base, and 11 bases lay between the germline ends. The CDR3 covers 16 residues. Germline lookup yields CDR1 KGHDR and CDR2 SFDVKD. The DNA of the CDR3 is TGTGCCACCAGTGATATGCGGACAGAGAACACCGGGGAGCTGTTTTTT. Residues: CATSDMRTENTGELFF.

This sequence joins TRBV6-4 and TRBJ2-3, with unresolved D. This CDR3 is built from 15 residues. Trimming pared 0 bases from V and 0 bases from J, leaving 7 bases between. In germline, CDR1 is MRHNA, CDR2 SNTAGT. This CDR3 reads CASSDSSVSTDTQYF. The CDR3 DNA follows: TGTGCCAGCAGTGACTCGTCAGTTAGCACAGATACGCAGTATTTT.

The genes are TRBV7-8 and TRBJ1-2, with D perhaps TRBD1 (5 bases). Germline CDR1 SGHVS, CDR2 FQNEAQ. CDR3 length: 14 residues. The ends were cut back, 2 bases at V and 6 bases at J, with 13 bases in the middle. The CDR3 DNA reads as TGTGCCAGCAGCTTACGTTCGGGCAGGGATGGCTACACCTTC. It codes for CASSLRSGRDGYTF.

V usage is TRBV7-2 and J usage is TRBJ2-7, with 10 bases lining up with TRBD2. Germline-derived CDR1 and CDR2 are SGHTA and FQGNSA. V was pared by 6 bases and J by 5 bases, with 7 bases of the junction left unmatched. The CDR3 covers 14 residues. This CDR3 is CASRVSGGSHEQYF. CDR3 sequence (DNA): TGTGCCAGCAGGGTTAGCGGGGGGTCCCACGAGCAGTACTTC.

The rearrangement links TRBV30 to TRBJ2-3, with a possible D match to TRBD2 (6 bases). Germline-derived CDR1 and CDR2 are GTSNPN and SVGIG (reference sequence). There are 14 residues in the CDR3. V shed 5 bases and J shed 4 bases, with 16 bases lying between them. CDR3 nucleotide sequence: TGTGCCTGGCTATCGGGAGTTGTCCCAGATACGCAGTATTTT. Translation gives CAWLSGVVPDTQYF.

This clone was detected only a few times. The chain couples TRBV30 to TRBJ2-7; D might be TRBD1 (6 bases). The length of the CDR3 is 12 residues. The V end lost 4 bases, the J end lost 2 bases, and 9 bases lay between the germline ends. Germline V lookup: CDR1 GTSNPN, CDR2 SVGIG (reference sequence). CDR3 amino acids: CAWKQGTYEQYF. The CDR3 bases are TGTGCCTGGAAACAGGGAACCTACGAGCAGTACTTC.

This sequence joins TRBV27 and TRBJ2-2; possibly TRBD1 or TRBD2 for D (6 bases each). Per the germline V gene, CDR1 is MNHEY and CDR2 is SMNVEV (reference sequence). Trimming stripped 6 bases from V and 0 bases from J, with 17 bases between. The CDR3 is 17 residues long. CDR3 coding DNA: TGTGCCAGCAGCCTGACGAGGGGGGTCGCGAACACCGGGGAGCTGTTTTTT. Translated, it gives CASSLTRGVANTGELFF.

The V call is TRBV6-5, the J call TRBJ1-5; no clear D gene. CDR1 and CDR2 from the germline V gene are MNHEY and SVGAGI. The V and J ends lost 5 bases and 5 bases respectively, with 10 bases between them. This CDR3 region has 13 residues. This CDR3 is CASSPKFDQPQHF. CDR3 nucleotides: TGTGCCAGCAGTCCTAAATTCGATCAGCCCCAGCATTTT.

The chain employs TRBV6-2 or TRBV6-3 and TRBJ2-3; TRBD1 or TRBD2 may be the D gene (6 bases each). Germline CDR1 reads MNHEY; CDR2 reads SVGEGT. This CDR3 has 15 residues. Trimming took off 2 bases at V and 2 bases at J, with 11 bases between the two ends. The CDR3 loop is CASSYLGGFTDTQYF. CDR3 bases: TGTGCCAGCAGTTACCTCGGGGGCTTCACAGATACGCAGTATTTT.

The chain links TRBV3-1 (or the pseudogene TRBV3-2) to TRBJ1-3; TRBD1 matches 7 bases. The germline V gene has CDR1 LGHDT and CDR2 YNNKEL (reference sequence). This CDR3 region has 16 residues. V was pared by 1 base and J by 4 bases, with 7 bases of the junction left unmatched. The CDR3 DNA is TGTGCCAGCAGCCAAGGAGGGGGCCTCTTAGGAAACACCATATATTTT. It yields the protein CASSQGGGLLGNTIYF.

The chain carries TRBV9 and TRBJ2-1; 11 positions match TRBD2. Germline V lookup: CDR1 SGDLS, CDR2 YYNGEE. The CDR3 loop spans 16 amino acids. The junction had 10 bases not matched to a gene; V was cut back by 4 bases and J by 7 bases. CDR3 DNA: TGTGCCAGCAGCCCCGGTCCTAGCGGGGGGTTAAATGAGCAGTTCTTC. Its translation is CASSPGPSGGLNEQFF.

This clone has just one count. Written as DNA, the CDR3 is TGTGCCAGCAGCATGGGTCTGTCCTCGAACACCGGGGAGCTGTTTTTT. Protein product: CASSMGLSSNTGELFF. The chain joins TRBV14 to TRBJ2-2; D not certain. The CDR3 covers 16 residues. With 5 bases removed from V and 0 bases from J, the gap between germline ends came to 13 bases. The germline gives CDR1 SGHDN, CDR2 FVKESK.

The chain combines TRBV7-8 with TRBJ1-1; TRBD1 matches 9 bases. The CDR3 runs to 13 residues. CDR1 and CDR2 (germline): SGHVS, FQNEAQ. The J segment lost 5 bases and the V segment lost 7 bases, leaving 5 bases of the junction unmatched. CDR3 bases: TGTGCCAGCAACCGACAGGGGGAAACTGAAGCTTTCTTT. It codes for CASNRQGETEAFF. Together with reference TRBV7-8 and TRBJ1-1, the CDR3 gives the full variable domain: GAGVSQSPRYKVAKRGQDVALRCDPISGHVSLFWYQQALGQGPEFLTYFQNEAQLDKSGLPSDRFFAERPEGSVSTLKIQRTQQEDSAVYLCASNRQGETEAFFGQGTRLTVV.

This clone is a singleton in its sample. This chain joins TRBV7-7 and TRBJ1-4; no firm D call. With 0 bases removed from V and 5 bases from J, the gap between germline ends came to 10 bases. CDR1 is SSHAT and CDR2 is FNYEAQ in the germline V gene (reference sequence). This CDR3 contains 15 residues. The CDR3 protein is CASSLAKGGNEKLFF. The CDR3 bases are TGTGCCAGCAGCTTAGCGAAAGGAGGAAATGAAAAACTGTTTTTT.

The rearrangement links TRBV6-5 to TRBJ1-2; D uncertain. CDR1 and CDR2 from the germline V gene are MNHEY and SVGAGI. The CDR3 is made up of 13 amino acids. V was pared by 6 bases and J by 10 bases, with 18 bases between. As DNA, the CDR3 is TGTGCCAGCAGAAGAGATGAGCTCTCCGACTACACCTTC. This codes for CASRRDELSDYTF.

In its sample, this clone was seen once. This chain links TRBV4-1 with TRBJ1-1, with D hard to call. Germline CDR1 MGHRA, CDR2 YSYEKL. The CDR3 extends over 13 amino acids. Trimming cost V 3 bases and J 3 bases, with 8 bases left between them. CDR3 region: CASSHPFYTEAFF. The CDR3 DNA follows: TGCGCCAGCAGCCATCCTTTTTACACTGAAGCTTTCTTT.

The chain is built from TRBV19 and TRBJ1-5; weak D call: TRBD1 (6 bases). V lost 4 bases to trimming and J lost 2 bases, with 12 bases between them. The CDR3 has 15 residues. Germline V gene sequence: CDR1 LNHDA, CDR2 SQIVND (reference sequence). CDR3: CASSSGGAGNQPQHF. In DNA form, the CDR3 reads TGTGCCAGTAGTAGCGGGGGGGCAGGCAATCAGCCCCAGCATTTT.